The source of this T cell receptor (beta chain) is a study of Graves' ophthalmopathy and Graves' hyperthyroidism. Broader study findings: Ophthalmopathy progression was predicted by the model at roughly 69% sensitivity and less than 80% specificity. Blood was where most expanded thyroid clonotypes above 0.001 frequency also turned up.

This clonotype was seen many times. No antigen is known for it. RNA transcripts were the source from which TCR beta CDR3 regions were amplified. In the first round, RT-PCR was carried out with HTBI primers, and a multiplex PCR formed the second round. TCRdb fed the multiplex PCR reads into MiXCR, producing one record per CDR3 protein. The sample includes a few hundred thousand distinct CDR3 sequences, roughly 17% of them seen just once. CDR1 is LNHDA, CDR2 SQIVND, per germline (reference sequence). Trimming pared 4 bases from V and 7 bases from J, leaving 16 bases between. The CDR3 loop spans 14 amino acids.

The chain uses TRBV19 and TRBJ1-2, with unresolved D. The material sequenced was peripheral blood. The sequence derives from an adult man with Graves' ophthalmopathy. The CDR3 region has the DNA TGTGCCAGTAGTAAGAACACACTCGTTGTTGGCTACACCTTC. This translates into CASSKNTLVVGYTF. Based on the CDR3 plus reference TRBV19 and TRBJ1-2, the full variable domain is DGGITQSPKYLFRKEGQNVTLSCEQNLNHDAMYWYRQDPGQGLRLIYYSQIVNDFQKGDIAEGYSVSREKKESFPLTVTSAQKNPTAFYLCASSKNTLVVGYTFGSGTRLTVV.